This TCR beta chain came from a study of T-cell memory formation after mild COVID-19. The CDR3 extends over 15 amino acids. Between the trimmed V and J ends, which lost 4 bases and 2 bases, there was a span of 15 bases. The germline V gene has CDR1 SGHVS and CDR2 FQNEAQ. TCRdb processed the 5' RACE reads anew with MiXCR; each CDR3 protein has one entry. The sample carries approximately 240,000 distinct CDR3 sequences, 16% recorded once. This clonotype was seen a handful of times. The TCR sequence derives from a man aged 18-30 years who had mild COVID-19 (a few samples of this study predate the infection). Cell type and time point are not known. Input material: PBMCs or a T cell subset sorted from them (not recorded which). J is TRBJ2-7 and V is TRBV7-8; possibly TRBD1 or TRBD2 for D (5 bases each). The CDR3 DNA follows: TGTGCCAGCAGCTCAACCGGGACGAAGACCTACGAGCAGTACTTC. Encoded protein: CASSSTGTKTYEQYF.